Below are 21 T cell receptor beta chains sequenced from a single sample in a study of tumor-infiltrating lymphocytes in primary liver carcinoma. Unsorted whole blood supplied the blood RNA, and germline DNA was isolated too. The input was 450 to 500 ng total RNA; TCR beta cDNA was made from it with a constant-region primer. A slightly modified ARM-PCR protocol with three nested multiplex PCR rounds produced these TCR beta libraries. Two initial PCR rounds of approximately 10 cycles each paired TRBV1-TRBV30 forward primers with a C-beta reverse primer. From the multiplex PCR reads, TCRdb called clonotypes with MiXCR, one entry per CDR3 protein. The sample records hundreds of thousands of distinct CDR3 sequences, about 62% being singletons. The sample consisted of peripheral blood. Receptor source: a man aged 35-49 years with primary liver carcinoma and hepatitis B virus infection.

This clonotype has just a few counts. One base away lies a much larger clone, so this may be a sequencing read error. The chain combines TRBV6-6 with TRBJ1-6, with a weak D call TRBD1 (5 bases). V lost 4 bases and J 14 bases, leaving 18 bases between the germline ends. The CDR3 runs 14 residues. Germline V gives CDR1 MNHNY, CDR2 SVGAGI (reference sequence). The CDR3 sequence is CASSCSGGPPSLHF. The CDR3 DNA reads TGTGCCAGCAGTTGCTCGGGGGGACCCCCGTCCCTCCACTTT.

The chain joins TRBV12-3 or TRBV12-4 to TRBJ2-5, with 9 bases matching TRBD2. V trimming: 3 bases; J trimming: 4 bases; junction bases outside the gene matches: 3. This CDR3 comprises 14 residues. CDR3 sequence: CASSFSGSPETQYF. In DNA form, the CDR3 reads TGTGCCAGCAGTTTTAGCGGGAGCCCAGAGACCCAGTACTTC.

The chain links TRBV6-6 to TRBJ2-2; 7 bases align to TRBD1. The CDR3 totals 15 residues. Per the germline V gene, CDR1 is MNHNY and CDR2 is SVGAGI (reference sequence). V shed 4 bases and J 3 bases; nucleotides not matched to a gene: 5. The CDR3: CASSSRDSHTGELFF. In DNA form, the CDR3 reads TGTGCCAGCAGTTCCCGGGACAGCCACACCGGGGAGCTGTTTTTT.

The CDR3 DNA sequence: TGTGCCAGCCAAGACTTAAGCTCCTACAATGAGCAGTTCTTC. Translated: CASQDLSSYNEQFF. The chain joins TRBV7-9 to TRBJ2-1; D unclear. Germline V gene data show CDR1 as SEHNR and CDR2 as FQNEAQ (reference sequence). The CDR3 totals 14 residues. The germline V and J ends were trimmed by 8 bases and 0 bases, with 11 bases remaining between them.

In the case of this clonotype: Sequence at one end of the junction differs from germline and may be a read error. The chain couples TRBV11-2 to TRBJ2-2; a weak D match, TRBD1 (5 bases). The CDR3 is 17 amino acids. Germline-derived CDR1 and CDR2 are SGHAT and FQNNGV. CDR3 DNA: TGCGCCAGCAGGAGAGTACAGTCGAACAGGAGCACCGGGGAGCTGTTTTTT. Translation gives CASRRVQSNRSTGELFF.

As to this clonotype: A junction boundary mismatches the germline segment, possibly from a read error. The chain employs TRBV5-1 and TRBJ2-3; TRBD2 aligns across 10 bases. The CDR3 is 18 residues long. Looked up from germline, CDR1 is SGHRS and CDR2 is YFSETQ. The CDR3 region has the DNA TGCGCCAGCAGCTTGCTGGCTAGCGGGAGTGGCGGCGCAGACACGCAGTATTTT. It is translated as CASSLLASGSGGADTQYF.

Regarding this clonotype: Being one base from a much bigger clone, this may be a read error. The V gene is TRBV4-2, the J gene TRBJ2-7; TRBD2 agrees at 12 bases. This CDR3 is 16 amino acids long. Germline V gene lookup returns CDR1 LGHNA and CDR2 YNFKEQ. CDR3 nucleotide sequence: TGTGACAGCAGCCAGTTTGGTACTAGCGGGGGGTACGAGCAGTACTTC. It yields the protein CDSSQFGTSGGYEQYF.

CDR3 coding DNA: TGCGCCAGCAGCCAAGGGAGGCGTCGGGGGCGCGGCTGTGGCTACACCTTC. This codes for CASSQGRRRGRGCGYTF. The chain couples TRBV4-1 to TRBJ1-2; maybe TRBD1 (6 bases). V was clipped by 1 base and J by 7 bases, with 22 bases between them. This CDR3 spans 17 amino acids. The germline V gene encodes CDR1 MGHRA and CDR2 YSYEKL.

As to this clonotype: Just one base apart from a much larger clone, this may be a read error. J is TRBJ2-5 and V is TRBV4-2; D gene uncertain. The CDR3 totals 14 residues. CDR1 and CDR2 (germline): LGHNA, YNFKEQ. The CDR3 DNA reads TGTGCCAGCAGCCAAGAAAGGGTAGAGGAGACCCAGTGCTTC. Its protein is CASSQERVEETQCF.

V usage is TRBV5-4 and J usage is TRBJ1-1; 7 bases match TRBD1. V gave up 0 bases and J gave up 2 bases; unmatched junction bases: 4. Germline V CDR1 and CDR2: SGHNT, YYREEE (reference sequence). CDR3 length: 15 residues. As DNA, the CDR3 is TGTGCCAGCAGCTTGGTGGGACAGAGAAACACTGAAGCTTTCTTT. Translation: CASSLVGQRNTEAFF.

In this sample, this clonotype turned up once. One base away lies a much larger clone, so this may be a sequencing read error. The V gene is TRBV12-3 or TRBV12-4, the J gene TRBJ2-5, with D possibly TRBD1 on 5 matching bases. Trimming shortened V by 8 bases and J by 7 bases, and 17 bases separated the two germline ends. The CDR3 is 13 amino acids. The CDR3 spells CASAYGSQGTQYF. In nucleotides, the CDR3 is TGTGCCAGCGCCTACGGTAGCCAGGGGACCCAGTACTTC.

About this clonotype: A read error is possible here, since a much larger clone lies one base away. This chain uses TRBV4-2 with TRBJ2-2; tentative D call: TRBD2 (5 bases). Germline CDR1 LGHNA, CDR2 YNFKEQ. The CDR3 contains 15 residues. V lost 3 bases and J lost 3, with 11 bases in between. The CDR3 bases are TGTGCCAGCAGCCAGGCGCGACTATACACCGGGGAGCTGTTTTTT. Translation: CASSQARLYTGELFF.

As concerns this clonotype: A read error is possible here, since a much larger clone lies one base away. J is TRBJ2-5 and V is TRBV4-2; 8 bases agree with TRBD2. The V gene's germline CDR1 is LGHNA and CDR2 YNFKEQ. The CDR3 is made up of 15 amino acids. CDR3 protein: CASSPGIAGREIQYF. CDR3 bases: TGCGCCAGCAGCCCCGGGATAGCGGGACGGGAGATCCAGTACTTC.

In nucleotides, the CDR3 is TGTGCCAGCAGCCTTGGACCCTTAGGGGACGCTGAAGCTTTCTTT. Translating it yields CASSLGPLGDAEAFF. The V gene is TRBV5-5, the J gene TRBJ1-1, with D perhaps TRBD1 (5 bases). Germline loops: CDR1 SGHKS, CDR2 YYEKEE (reference sequence). V was trimmed by 4 bases and J by 6 bases, leaving 19 bases between them. The CDR3 runs 15 residues.

In this sample, this clonotype turned up once. This may come from a read error, since a much larger clone is one base off. The V gene is TRBV6-5, the J gene TRBJ1-5, with D uncertain. There are 18 residues in the CDR3. CDR1 and CDR2 from the germline V gene are MNHEY and SVGAGI. The CDR3 sequence is CASSYSGTSLYSNQSQHF. The CDR3 DNA is TGTGCCAGCAGTTACTCGGGCACGTCGTTATATAGCAATCAGTCCCAGCATTTT.

With respect to this clonotype: The CDR3 does not end in the conserved phenylalanine or tryptophan, so this is likely a read error. This rearrangement joins TRBV29-1 to TRBJ2-5; D uncertain. CDR3 size: 13 residues. With 3 bases removed from V and 1 base from J, the gap between germline ends came to 9 bases. Germline-derived CDR1 and CDR2 are SQVTM and ANQGSEA. CDR3 sequence (DNA): TGCAGCGTTGATTCGCATATCCAAGAGACCCAGTACTTA. Its protein is CSVDSHIQETQYL.

This clonotype was counted only a few times. This sequence joins TRBV20-1 and TRBJ2-7; 8 positions agree with TRBD2. The CDR3 is made up of 16 amino acids. V shed 2 bases and J 0 bases; nucleotides not matched to a gene: 9. Germline values: CDR1 DFQATT, CDR2 SNEGSKA (reference sequence). This CDR3 reads CSARSSTSGHSYEQYF. The CDR3 nucleotides are TGCAGTGCTAGATCTTCTACTAGCGGCCACTCCTACGAGCAGTACTTC.

This clonotype has more than one count but fewer than ten. The chain joins TRBV28 to TRBJ2-6; 7 bases fit TRBD1. Germline CDR1 and CDR2: MDHEN and SYDVKM. The CDR3 consists of 15 residues. With 2 bases clipped from V and 5 bases from J, the junction kept 3 bases outside the gene matches. The CDR3 is CASSLDRARANVLTF. The DNA for the CDR3 is TGTGCCAGCAGTTTAGACAGGGCGAGGGCCAACGTCCTGACTTTC.

As regards this clonotype: A much larger clone lies one base from this, so it may be a read error. V and J are TRBV6-5 and TRBJ1-1; no firm D call. CDR3 size: 15 residues. CDR1 and CDR2 from the germline V gene are MNHEY and SVGAGI. V lost 0 bases and J 4 bases, leaving 12 bases between the germline ends. The CDR3 DNA is TGTGCCAGCAGTTACTCACCCCGATGGGCCACTGAAGCTTTCTTT. This encodes CASSYSPRWATEAFF.

In this sample, this clonotype turned up once. Sequence at one end of the junction differs from germline and may be a read error. The rearrangement uses TRBV5-5 and TRBJ2-3; 7 bases map to TRBD1. Germline loops: CDR1 SGHKS, CDR2 YYEKEE (reference sequence). The CDR3 loop spans 14 amino acids. CDR3 protein: CASSFGTVPDTHYF. CDR3 coding DNA: TGTGCCAGCAGCTTCGGGACAGTTCCAGATACGCACTATTTT.

This clonotype was seen a handful of times. The chain links TRBV30 to TRBJ2-7, with a possible D match to TRBD1 (6 bases). Trimming removed 4 bases at V and 7 bases at J, with 20 bases between. Germline V gives CDR1 GTSNPN, CDR2 SVGIG (reference sequence). The CDR3 totals 14 residues. The CDR3 DNA follows: TGTGCCTGGACTGCCCAGTGGGACAAAAGGGAGCAGTACTTC. This sequence encodes CAWTAQWDKREQYF.